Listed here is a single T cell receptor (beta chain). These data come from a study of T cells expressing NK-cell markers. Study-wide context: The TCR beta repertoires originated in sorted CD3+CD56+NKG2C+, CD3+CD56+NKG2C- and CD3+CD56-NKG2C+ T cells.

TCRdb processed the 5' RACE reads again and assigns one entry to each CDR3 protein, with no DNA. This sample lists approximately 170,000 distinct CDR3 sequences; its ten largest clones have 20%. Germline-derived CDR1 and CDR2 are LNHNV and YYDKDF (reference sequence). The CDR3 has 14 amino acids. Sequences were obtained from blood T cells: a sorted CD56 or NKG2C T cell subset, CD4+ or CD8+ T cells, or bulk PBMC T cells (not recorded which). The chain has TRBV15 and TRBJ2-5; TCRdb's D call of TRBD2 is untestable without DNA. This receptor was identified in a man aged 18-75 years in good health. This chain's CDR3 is CATSRGGLAETQYF.